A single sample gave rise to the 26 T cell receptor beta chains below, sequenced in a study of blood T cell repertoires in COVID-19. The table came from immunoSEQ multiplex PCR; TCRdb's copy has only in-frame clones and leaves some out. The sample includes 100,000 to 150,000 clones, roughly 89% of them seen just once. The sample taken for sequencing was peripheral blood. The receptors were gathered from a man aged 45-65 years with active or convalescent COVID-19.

The CDR3 loop reads CASSLRTGDFYSNQPQHF. The DNA of the CDR3 is TGTGCCAGCAGCCTCAGGACAGGGGATTTTTATAGCAATCAGCCCCAGCATTTT. V usage is TRBV7-9 and J usage is TRBJ1-5; 9 bases are a match to TRBD1. The CDR3 has 18 residues. CDR1 is SEHNR and CDR2 is FQNEAQ in the germline V gene (reference sequence). J gave up 0 bases and V 5 bases, and 11 bases lay outside the gene matches.

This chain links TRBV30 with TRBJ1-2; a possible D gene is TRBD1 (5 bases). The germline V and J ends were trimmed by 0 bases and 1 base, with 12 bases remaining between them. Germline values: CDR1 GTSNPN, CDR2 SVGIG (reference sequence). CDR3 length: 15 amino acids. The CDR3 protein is CAWSVGGRGNYGYTF. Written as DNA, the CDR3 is TGTGCCTGGAGTGTCGGGGGACGGGGTAACTATGGCTACACCTTC. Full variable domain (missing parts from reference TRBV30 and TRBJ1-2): SQTIHQWPATLVQPVGSPLSLECTVEGTSNPNLYWYRQAAGRGLQLLFYSVGIGQISSEVPQNLSASRPQDRQFILSSKKLLLSDSGFYLCAWSVGGRGNYGYTFGSGTRLTVV.

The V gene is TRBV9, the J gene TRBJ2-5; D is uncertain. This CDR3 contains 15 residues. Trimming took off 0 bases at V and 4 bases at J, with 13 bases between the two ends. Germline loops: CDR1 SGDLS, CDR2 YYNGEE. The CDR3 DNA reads TGTGCCAGCAGCGTAGACCCTACTCCGGTAGAGACCCAGTACTTC. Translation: CASSVDPTPVETQYF.

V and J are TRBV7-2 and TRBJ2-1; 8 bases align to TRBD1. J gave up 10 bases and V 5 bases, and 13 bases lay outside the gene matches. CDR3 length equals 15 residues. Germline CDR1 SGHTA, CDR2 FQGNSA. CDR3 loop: CASSPSWSGGVEQFF. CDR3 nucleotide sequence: TGTGCCAGCAGCCCTAGTTGGTCAGGGGGCGTGGAGCAGTTCTTC. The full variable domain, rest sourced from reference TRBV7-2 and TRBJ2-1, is GAGVSQSPSNKVTEKGKDVELRCDPISGHTALYWYRQSLGQGLEFLIYFQGNSAPDKSGLPSDRFSAERTGGSVSTLTIQRTQQEDSAVYLCASSPSWSGGVEQFFGPGTRLTVL.

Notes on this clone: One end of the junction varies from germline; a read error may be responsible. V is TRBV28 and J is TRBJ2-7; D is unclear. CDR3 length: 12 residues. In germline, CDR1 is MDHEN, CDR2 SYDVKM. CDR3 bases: TGCGCATCACGGCGGTCTACCTACGAGCAGTACTTC. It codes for CASRRSTYEQYF.

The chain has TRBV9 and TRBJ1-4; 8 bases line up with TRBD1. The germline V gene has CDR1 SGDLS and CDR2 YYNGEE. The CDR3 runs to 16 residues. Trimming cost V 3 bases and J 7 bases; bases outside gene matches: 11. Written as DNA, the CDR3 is TGTGCCAGCAGCGGGCCACCAGGGGGCTTAGTTGAAAAACTGTTTTTT. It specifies CASSGPPGGLVEKLFF.

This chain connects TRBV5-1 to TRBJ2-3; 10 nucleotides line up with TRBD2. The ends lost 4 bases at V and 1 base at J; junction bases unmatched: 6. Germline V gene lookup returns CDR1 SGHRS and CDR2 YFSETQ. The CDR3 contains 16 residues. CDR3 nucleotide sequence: TGCGCCAGCAGCCCCGACAGCGGGAGGGGCACAGATACGCAGTATTTT. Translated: CASSPDSGRGTDTQYF. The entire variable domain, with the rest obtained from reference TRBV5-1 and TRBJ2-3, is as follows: KAGVTQTPRYLIKTRGQQVTLSCSPISGHRSVSWYQQTPGQGLQFLFEYFSETQRNKGNFPGRFSGRQFSNSRSEMNVSTLELGDSALYLCASSPDSGRGTDTQYFGPGTRLTVL.

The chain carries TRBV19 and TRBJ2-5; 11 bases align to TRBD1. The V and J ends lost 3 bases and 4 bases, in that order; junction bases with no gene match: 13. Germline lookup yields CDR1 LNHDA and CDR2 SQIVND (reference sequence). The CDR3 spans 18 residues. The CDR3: CASSIFGWTGGDGETQYF. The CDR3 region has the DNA TGTGCCAGTAGTATTTTCGGATGGACAGGGGGCGATGGAGAGACCCAGTACTTC.

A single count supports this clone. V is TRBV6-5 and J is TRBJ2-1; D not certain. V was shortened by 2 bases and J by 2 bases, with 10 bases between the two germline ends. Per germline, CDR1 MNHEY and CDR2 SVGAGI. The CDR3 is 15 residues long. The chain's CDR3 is CASSYVGSAYNEQFF. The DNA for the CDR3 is TGTGCCAGCAGTTACGTCGGGTCTGCCTACAATGAGCAGTTCTTC.

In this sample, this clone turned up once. In DNA, the CDR3 is TGTGCCAGCAGCCAGGAAGAAACTAGCGGCTTCTCCTACGAGCAGTACTTC. Its translation: CASSQEETSGFSYEQYF. The rearrangement uses TRBV4-2 and TRBJ2-7; 8 bases match TRBD2. Trimming removed 3 bases from V and 0 bases from J; junction bases left unmatched: 10. Germline V gene lookup returns CDR1 LGHNA and CDR2 YNFKEQ. This CDR3 is built from 17 residues.

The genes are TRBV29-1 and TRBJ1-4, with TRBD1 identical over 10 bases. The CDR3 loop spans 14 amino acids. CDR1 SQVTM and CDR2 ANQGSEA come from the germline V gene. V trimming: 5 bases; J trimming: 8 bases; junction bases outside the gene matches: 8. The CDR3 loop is CSVKSRDRGEKLFF. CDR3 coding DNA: TGCAGCGTTAAGTCTCGGGACAGGGGAGAAAAACTGTTTTTT.

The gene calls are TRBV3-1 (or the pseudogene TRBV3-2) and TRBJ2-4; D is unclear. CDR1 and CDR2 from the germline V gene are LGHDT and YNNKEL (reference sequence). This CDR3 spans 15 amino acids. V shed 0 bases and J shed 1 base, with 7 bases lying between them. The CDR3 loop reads CASSQDSLAKNIQYF. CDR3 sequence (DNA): TGTGCCAGCAGCCAAGATTCACTCGCCAAAAACATTCAGTACTTC.

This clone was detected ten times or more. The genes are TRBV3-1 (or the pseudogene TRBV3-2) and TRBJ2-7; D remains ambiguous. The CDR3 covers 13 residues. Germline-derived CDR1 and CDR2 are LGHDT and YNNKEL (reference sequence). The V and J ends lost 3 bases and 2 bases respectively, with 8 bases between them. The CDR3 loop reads CASSHPLTYEQYF. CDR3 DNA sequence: TGTGCCAGCAGCCACCCACTAACCTACGAGCAGTACTTC.

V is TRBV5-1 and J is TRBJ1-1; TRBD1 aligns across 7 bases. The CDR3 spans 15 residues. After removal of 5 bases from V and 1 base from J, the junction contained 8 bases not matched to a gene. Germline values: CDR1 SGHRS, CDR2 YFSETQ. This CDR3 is CASRPLGQTNTEAFF. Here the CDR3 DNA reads TGCGCCAGCAGACCCCTGGGACAGACGAACACTGAAGCTTTCTTT.

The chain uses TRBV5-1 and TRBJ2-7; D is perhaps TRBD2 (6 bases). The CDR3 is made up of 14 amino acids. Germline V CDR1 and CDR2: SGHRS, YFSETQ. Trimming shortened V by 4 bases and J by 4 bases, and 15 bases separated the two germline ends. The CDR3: CASSPFSGGYEQYF. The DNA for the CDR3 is TGCGCCAGCAGCCCCTTTAGCGGCGGATACGAGCAGTACTTC.

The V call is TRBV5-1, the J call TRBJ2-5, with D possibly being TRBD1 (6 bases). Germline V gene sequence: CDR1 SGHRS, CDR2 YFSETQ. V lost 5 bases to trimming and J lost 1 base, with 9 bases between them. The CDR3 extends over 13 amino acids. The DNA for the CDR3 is TGCGCCAGCAGTGGGGGCTTCCAAGAGACCCAGTACTTC. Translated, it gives CASSGGFQETQYF.

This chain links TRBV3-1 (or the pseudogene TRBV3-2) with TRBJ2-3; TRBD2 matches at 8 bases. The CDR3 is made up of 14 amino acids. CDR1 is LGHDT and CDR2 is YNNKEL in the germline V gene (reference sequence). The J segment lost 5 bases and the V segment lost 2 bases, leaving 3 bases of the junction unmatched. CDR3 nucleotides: TGTGCCAGCAGCCAAAGCCTAGCGGGAGATACGCAGTATTTT. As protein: CASSQSLAGDTQYF.

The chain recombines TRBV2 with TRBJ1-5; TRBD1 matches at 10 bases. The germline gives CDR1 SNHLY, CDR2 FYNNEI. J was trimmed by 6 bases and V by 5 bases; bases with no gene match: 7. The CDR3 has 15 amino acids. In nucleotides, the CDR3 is TGTGCCAGCAGTCCTAACCGGGACAGGGGTCAGCCCCAGCATTTT. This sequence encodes CASSPNRDRGQPQHF.

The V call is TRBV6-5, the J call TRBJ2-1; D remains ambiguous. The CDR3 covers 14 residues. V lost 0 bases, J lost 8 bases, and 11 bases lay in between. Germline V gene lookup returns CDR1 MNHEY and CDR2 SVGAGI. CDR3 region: CASSYSIGVYEQFF. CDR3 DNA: TGTGCCAGCAGTTACTCGATCGGAGTATATGAGCAGTTCTTC.

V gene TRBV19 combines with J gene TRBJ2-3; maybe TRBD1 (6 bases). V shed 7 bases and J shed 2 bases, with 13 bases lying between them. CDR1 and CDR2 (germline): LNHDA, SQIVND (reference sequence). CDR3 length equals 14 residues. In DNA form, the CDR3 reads TGTGCCAGTACGGTCAGGGGCACCACAGATACGCAGTATTTT. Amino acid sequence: CASTVRGTTDTQYF. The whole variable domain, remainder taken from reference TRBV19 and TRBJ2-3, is DGGITQSPKYLFRKEGQNVTLSCEQNLNHDAMYWYRQDPGQGLRLIYYSQIVNDFQKGDIAEGYSVSREKKESFPLTVTSAQKNPTAFYLCASTVRGTTDTQYFGPGTRLTVL.

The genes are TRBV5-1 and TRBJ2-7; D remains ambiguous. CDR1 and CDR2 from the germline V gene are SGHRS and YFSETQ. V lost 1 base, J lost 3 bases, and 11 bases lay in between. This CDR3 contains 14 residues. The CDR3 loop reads CASSLLSIGYEQYF. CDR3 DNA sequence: TGCGCCAGCAGCTTGCTTTCTATTGGCTACGAGCAGTACTTC.

As DNA, the CDR3 is TGTGCCAGCAGCTTAGGCAGGGCAGGATACGAGCAGTACTTC. Translated, it gives CASSLGRAGYEQYF. The chain uses TRBV11-2 and TRBJ2-7; possibly TRBD1 for D (5 bases). V shed 1 base and J shed 4 bases, with 11 bases lying between them. The CDR3 has 14 amino acids. Germline CDR1 is SGHAT and CDR2 is FQNNGV.

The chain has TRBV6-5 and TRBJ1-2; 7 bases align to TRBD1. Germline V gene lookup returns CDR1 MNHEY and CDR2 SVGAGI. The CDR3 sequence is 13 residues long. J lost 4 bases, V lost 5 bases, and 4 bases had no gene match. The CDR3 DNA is TGTGCCAGCAGTCTCAGGGACAGCTATGGCTACACCTTC. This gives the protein CASSLRDSYGYTF.

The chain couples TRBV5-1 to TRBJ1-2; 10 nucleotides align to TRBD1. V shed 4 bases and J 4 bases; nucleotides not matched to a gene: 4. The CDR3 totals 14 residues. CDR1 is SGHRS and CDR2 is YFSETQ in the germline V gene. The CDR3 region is CASSGTGVGYGYTF. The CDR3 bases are TGCGCCAGCAGCGGGACAGGGGTGGGCTATGGCTACACCTTC.

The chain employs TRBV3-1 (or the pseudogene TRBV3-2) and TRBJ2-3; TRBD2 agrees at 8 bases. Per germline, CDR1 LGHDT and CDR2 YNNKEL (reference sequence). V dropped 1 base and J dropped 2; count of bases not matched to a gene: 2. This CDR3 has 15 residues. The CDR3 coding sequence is TGTGCCAGCAGCCAAGCCGGGAGGGCCACAGATACGCAGTATTTT. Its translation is CASSQAGRATDTQYF.

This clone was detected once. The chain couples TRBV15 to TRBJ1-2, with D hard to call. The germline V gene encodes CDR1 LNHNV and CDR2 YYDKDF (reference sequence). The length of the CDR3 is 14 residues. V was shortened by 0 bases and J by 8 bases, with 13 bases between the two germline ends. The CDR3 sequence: CATSRETDLPGYTF. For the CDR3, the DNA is TGTGCCACCAGCAGAGAAACAGATCTTCCCGGCTACACCTTC.